Each of the 24 T cell receptor beta chains below was sequenced from the same sample in a study of neoadjuvant anti-PD-1 for oral cavity cancer. TCRdb's copy holds only in-frame clones and misses some; the assay was immunoSEQ multiplex PCR. The sample has roughly 7,000 clones; about two thirds are singletons. The specimen comprised PBMCs, sampled before nivolumab (anti-PD-1) treatment. The receptors here all came from a person aged 40 to 85 with oral cavity squamous cell carcinoma.

The chain joins TRBV7-9 to TRBJ2-2; 9 nucleotides align to TRBD1. The junction had 9 bases not matched to a gene; V was cut back by 5 bases and J by 2 bases. The CDR3 totals 17 residues. Germline CDR1 is SEHNR and CDR2 is FQNEAQ (reference sequence). The CDR3 coding sequence is TGTGCCAGCAGCATGCTCTGGACAGGGGTAAACACCGGGGAGCTGTTTTTT. Protein: CASSMLWTGVNTGELFF. Together with reference TRBV7-9 and TRBJ2-2, the CDR3 gives the full variable domain: DTGVSQNPRHKITKRGQNVTFRCDPISEHNRLYWYRQTLGQGPEFLTYFQNEAQLEKSRLLSDRFSAERPKGSFSTLEIQRTEQGDSAMYLCASSMLWTGVNTGELFFGEGSRLTVL.

V gene TRBV10-3 combines with J gene TRBJ1-1; weak D call: TRBD1 (6 bases). Trimming took 3 bases from V and 5 from J, leaving 10 bases between them. CDR3 length: 13 residues. Per the germline V gene, CDR1 is ENHRY and CDR2 is SYGVKD. The chain's CDR3 is CAISDPQGTEAFF. CDR3 sequence (DNA): TGTGCCATCAGTGACCCCCAGGGGACTGAAGCTTTCTTT.

The chain links TRBV5-1 to TRBJ1-1, with D perhaps matching TRBD1 (6 bases). V gave up 0 bases and J gave up 6 bases, with 18 bases separating them. The CDR3 runs 16 residues. Germline V lookup: CDR1 SGHRS, CDR2 YFSETQ. The CDR3 nucleotides are TGCGCCAGCAGCTTGGGATGGGGGCGGCTGGCCGCTGAAGCTTTCTTT. Protein: CASSLGWGRLAAEAFF.

The V gene is TRBV11-2, the J gene TRBJ2-7, with 12 bases fitting TRBD1. Germline V gene sequence: CDR1 SGHAT, CDR2 FQNNGV. The V segment lost 5 bases and the J segment 4 bases; nucleotides outside the gene matches: 6. The CDR3 totals 15 residues. The chain's CDR3 is CASSPRDRGRYEQYF. The DNA of the CDR3 is TGTGCCAGCAGCCCCCGGGACAGGGGGCGGTACGAGCAGTACTTC.

The CDR3 region has the DNA TGTGCCAGCAAAATGGAAAATAGCAATCAGCCCCAGCATTTT. Its translation is CASKMENSNQPQHF. The genes are TRBV7-2 and TRBJ1-5; D remains unclear. The V end lost 7 bases, the J end lost 0 bases, and 10 bases lay between the germline ends. This CDR3 comprises 14 residues. The V gene's germline CDR1 is SGHTA and CDR2 FQGNSA.

V and J are TRBV6-4 and TRBJ2-7, with 8 bases identical to TRBD1. CDR3 length: 15 amino acids. The germline V gene has CDR1 MRHNA and CDR2 SNTAGT. After removal of 7 bases from V and 1 base from J, the junction contained 9 bases not matched to a gene. For the CDR3, the DNA is TGTGCCAGCATTAACAGGGGGTTGGTATCCTACGAGCAGTACTTC. Amino acids: CASINRGLVSYEQYF.

This clone was seen a few times. The rearrangement uses TRBV18 and TRBJ1-5, with a tentative D call TRBD1 (5 bases). The V gene lost 4 bases and the J gene lost 1 base, with 14 bases spanning the gap. This CDR3 spans 16 amino acids. Germline V gene lookup returns CDR1 KGHSH and CDR2 LQKENI. In nucleotides, the CDR3 is TGTGCCAGCTCACGTGCTGCAAGGGGAAGCAATCAGCCCCAGCATTTT. As protein: CASSRAARGSNQPQHF.

The chain links TRBV7-2 to TRBJ2-3, with 15 bases fitting TRBD2. The CDR3 runs 18 residues. The germline CDR1 and CDR2 sequences are SGHTA and FQGNSA. Trimming at V came to 0 bases and at J to 3 bases, leaving 4 bases not matched to a gene. Written as DNA, the CDR3 is TGTGCCAGCAGCTTAGCGGGACTAGCGGGGGGTCGGACAGATACGCAGTATTTT. This gives the protein CASSLAGLAGGRTDTQYF.

This clone was observed a handful of times. V gene TRBV11-3 combines with J gene TRBJ2-2, with D perhaps given as TRBD1 or TRBD2 (6 bases each). The germline gives CDR1 SGHNT, CDR2 YENEEA. The CDR3 sequence is 15 residues long. Trimming took 3 bases from V and 2 from J, leaving 10 bases between them. The CDR3 here is CASSLGGGNTGELFF. CDR3 DNA: TGTGCCAGCAGCTTGGGGGGCGGTAACACCGGGGAGCTGTTTTTT.

In nucleotides, the CDR3 is TGTGCCAGCAGCCAAAGGGCAGGCACCAAGCCAAACACTGAAGCTTTCTTT. Its protein product is CASSQRAGTKPNTEAFF. V gene TRBV7-2 combines with J gene TRBJ1-1; unclear D gene. The germline V gene encodes CDR1 SGHTA and CDR2 FQGNSA. This CDR3 contains 17 residues. Trimming left V 5 bases short and J 2 bases short, with 21 bases between.

This clone occurred once. The chain uses TRBV9 and TRBJ2-5; D perhaps matches TRBD1 (6 bases). Trimming pared 0 bases from V and 4 bases from J, leaving 13 bases between. The CDR3 length is 15 residues. The germline gives CDR1 SGDLS, CDR2 YYNGEE. CDR3 in DNA: TGTGCCAGCAGCGTAGAAGGGACAACCCGAGAGACCCAGTACTTC. It yields the protein CASSVEGTTRETQYF.

This chain connects TRBV5-1 to TRBJ1-1, with D unresolved. The CDR3 spans 15 residues. V lost 0 bases to trimming and J lost 7 bases, with 16 bases between them. CDR1 is SGHRS, CDR2 YFSETQ, per germline. The CDR3 coding sequence is TGCGCCAGCAGCTTGGGTTCAGGCCTAGAGGGTGAAGCTTTCTTT. Protein: CASSLGSGLEGEAFF.

The chain links TRBV10-3 to TRBJ2-7; 7 nucleotides agree with TRBD2. Germline V gene data show CDR1 as ENHRY and CDR2 as SYGVKD. Losses at the gene ends were 3 bases for V and 3 bases for J; bases not matched to a gene: 11. The CDR3 spans 16 residues. The CDR3 DNA is TGTGCCATCAGTGAATCTTATAATAGCGGGCACTACGAGCAGTACTTC. This codes for CAISESYNSGHYEQYF.

This chain links TRBV15 with TRBJ2-5; 8 positions agree with TRBD2. Per the germline V gene, CDR1 is LNHNV and CDR2 is YYDKDF (reference sequence). The CDR3 has 18 residues. V gave up 1 base and J gave up 4 bases; unmatched junction bases: 14. CDR3 in amino acids: CATSRASRVAGPRETQYF. The CDR3 DNA reads TGTGCCACCAGCAGAGCCTCTCGGGTAGCGGGGCCCCGAGAGACCCAGTACTTC. The full variable domain, in which reference TRBV15 and TRBJ2-5 provide the parts outside the CDR3, is DAMVIQNPRYQVTQFGKPVTLSCSQTLNHNVMYWYQQKSSQAPKLLFHYYDKDFNNEADTPDNFQSRRPNTSFCFLDIRSPGLGDTAMYLCATSRASRVAGPRETQYFGPGTRLLVL.

In this sample, this clone turned up once. The chain combines TRBV4-1 with TRBJ2-2; 7 bases map to TRBD2. Trimming cost V 2 bases and J 3 bases; bases outside gene matches: 6. Germline V lookup: CDR1 MGHRA, CDR2 YSYEKL. The CDR3 length is 16 residues. CDR3 bases: TGCGCCAGCAGCCAACTACTAGCGTTGGACACCGGGGAGCTGTTTTTT. Amino acid sequence: CASSQLLALDTGELFF.

V is TRBV4-2 and J is TRBJ1-5; D is possibly TRBD1 (6 bases). The CDR3 covers 15 residues. V lost 2 bases and J lost 0, with 8 bases in between. Germline assignment: CDR1 LGHNA and CDR2 YNFKEQ. The CDR3 sequence: CASSQRGYSNQPQHF. In DNA form, the CDR3 reads TGTGCCAGCAGCCAAAGGGGGTATAGCAATCAGCCCCAGCATTTT.

The chain combines TRBV19 with TRBJ1-1; unclear D gene. V was trimmed by 3 bases and J by 0 bases, leaving 17 bases between them. Germline assignment: CDR1 LNHDA and CDR2 SQIVND (reference sequence). The CDR3 sequence is 17 residues long. DNA for the CDR3: TGTGCCAGTAGTATTTTCCCCCCGGCGGCCCTGAACACTGAAGCTTTCTTT. This encodes CASSIFPPAALNTEAFF.

The chain couples TRBV27 to TRBJ1-1; TRBD1 might be the D (6 bases). CDR1 and CDR2 from the germline V gene are MNHEY and SMNVEV (reference sequence). V lost 4 bases and J lost 5, with 14 bases in between. This CDR3 region has 14 residues. CDR3 amino acids: CASSYRVLSTEAFF. In DNA form, the CDR3 reads TGTGCCAGCAGTTACAGGGTCTTAAGTACTGAAGCTTTCTTT.

The J gene is TRBJ2-3, the V gene TRBV19; perhaps TRBD1 as D (6 bases). Trimming stripped 5 bases from V and 3 bases from J, with 9 bases between. Germline V gene lookup returns CDR1 LNHDA and CDR2 SQIVND (reference sequence). The CDR3 extends over 13 amino acids. CDR3 in amino acids: CASSPDRTDTQYF. The CDR3 nucleotides read TGTGCCAGTAGTCCGGACAGAACAGATACGCAGTATTTT.

The chain combines TRBV6-5 with TRBJ2-2, with D uncertain. V lost 0 bases to trimming and J lost 6 bases, with 5 bases between them. Germline V CDR1 and CDR2: MNHEY, SVGAGI. This CDR3 comprises 13 residues. CDR3 sequence reads: CASSYSMAGELFF. In DNA form, the CDR3 reads TGTGCCAGCAGTTACTCGATGGCCGGGGAGCTGTTTTTT.

This chain uses TRBV19 with TRBJ1-1; D ambiguous. The V end was cut by 5 bases, the J end by 3 bases, with 22 bases between. In germline, CDR1 is LNHDA, CDR2 SQIVND (reference sequence). This CDR3 spans 17 amino acids. The CDR3: CASSANILYTEDTEAFF. CDR3 DNA sequence: TGTGCCAGTAGTGCAAATATCTTGTACACCGAGGACACTGAAGCTTTCTTT.

This chain joins TRBV9 and TRBJ1-6, with 11 bases identical to TRBD1. Germline loops: CDR1 SGDLS, CDR2 YYNGEE. CDR3 size: 18 residues. J gave up 5 bases and V 0 bases, and 7 bases lay outside the gene matches. The DNA of the CDR3 is TGTGCCAGCAGCGTAGGGACAGGGGGCAAATTGAATAATTCACCCCTCCACTTT. Amino acid sequence: CASSVGTGGKLNNSPLHF. Full variable domain (missing parts from reference TRBV9 and TRBJ1-6): DSGVTQTPKHLITATGQRVTLRCSPRSGDLSVYWYQQSLDQGLQFLIQYYNGEERAKGNILERFSAQQFPDLHSELNLSSLELGDSALYFCASSVGTGGKLNNSPLHFGNGTRLTVT.

V and J are TRBV19 and TRBJ1-1; no clear D. V was pared by 8 bases and J by 3 bases, with 22 bases between. There are 16 residues in the CDR3. In germline, CDR1 is LNHDA, CDR2 SQIVND (reference sequence). CDR3 sequence (DNA): TGTGCCAGTGTGGACCCATACCTCAGAAGGGACACTGAAGCTTTCTTT. It encodes CASVDPYLRRDTEAFF.

The V gene is TRBV28, the J gene TRBJ1-1; 7 nucleotides align to TRBD1. Unmatched junction bases numbered 7, after V lost 5 bases and J lost 4 bases. This CDR3 comprises 14 residues. Germline V gene lookup returns CDR1 MDHEN and CDR2 SYDVKM. CDR3 residues: CASSATGFGTEAFF. The DNA of the CDR3 is TGTGCCAGCAGTGCGACAGGGTTCGGCACTGAAGCTTTCTTT. The full variable domain, in which reference TRBV28 and TRBJ1-1 provide the parts outside the CDR3, is DVKVTQSSRYLVKRTGEKVFLECVQDMDHENMFWYRQDPGLGLRLIYFSYDVKMKEKGDIPEGYSVSREKKERFSLILESASTNQTSMYLCASSATGFGTEAFFGQGTRLTVV.